This entry lists 29 T cell receptor beta chains sequenced from one sample in a study of T-cell memory formation after mild COVID-19. TCRdb re-called the 5' RACE reads with MiXCR, one entry per CDR3 protein. The data contain more than 400,000 distinct CDR3 sequences, about 20% of them singletons. The sequenced sample was PBMCs or a T cell subset sorted from them (not recorded which). These receptors originate from an adult woman who had mild COVID-19 (a few samples of this study predate the infection). Cell type and time point are not known.

V and J are TRBV7-9 and TRBJ2-1, with 11 positions matching TRBD1. V dropped 4 bases and J dropped 10; count of bases not matched to a gene: 6. Germline-derived CDR1 and CDR2 are SEHNR and FQNEAQ (reference sequence). The CDR3 consists of 14 residues. The CDR3 reads CASSSLRTGGEQFF. As DNA, the CDR3 is TGTGCCAGCAGCTCCCTCCGGACAGGGGGCGAGCAGTTCTTC.

This clonotype was seen more than once but under ten times. The chain carries TRBV7-9 and TRBJ2-7; 10 nucleotides line up with TRBD2. The CDR3 has 15 residues. CDR1 and CDR2 (germline): SEHNR, FQNEAQ (reference sequence). The V segment lost 4 bases and the J segment 2 bases; nucleotides outside the gene matches: 5. This chain's CDR3 is CASSSSGTSAYEQYF. In nucleotides, the CDR3 is TGTGCCAGCAGCTCGTCGGGGACTAGCGCCTACGAGCAGTACTTC.

The V and J genes are TRBV6-1 and TRBJ2-5, with 11 bases lining up with TRBD1. CDR3 size: 15 residues. V lost 4 bases to trimming and J lost 5 bases; unmatched junction nucleotides: 6. Germline assignment: CDR1 MNHNS and CDR2 SASEGT. CDR3 nucleotide sequence: TGTGCCAGCAGTGTCTCGGACAGGGGGCGTGAGACCCAGTACTTC. It is translated as CASSVSDRGRETQYF.

This clonotype was counted a single time. The chain carries TRBV6-2 or TRBV6-3 and TRBJ1-5, with D unclear. Trimming took off 2 bases at V and 5 bases at J, with 7 bases between the two ends. The CDR3 covers 13 residues. Germline V gene lookup returns CDR1 MNHEY and CDR2 SVGEGT. For the CDR3, the DNA is TGTGCCAGCAGTTACGGCAGCTATCAGCCCCAGCATTTT. This gives the protein CASSYGSYQPQHF.

This clonotype was detected only a few times. This chain joins TRBV7-9 and TRBJ2-1, with 11 positions matching TRBD2. V lost 3 bases and J lost 7; bases outside the gene matches: 11. CDR3 length equals 17 residues. Germline CDR1 is SEHNR and CDR2 is FQNEAQ (reference sequence). For the CDR3, the DNA is TGTGCCAGCAGCTTTTGGAGAACTAGCGGGGGTGTAAATGAGCAGTTCTTC. It encodes CASSFWRTSGGVNEQFF.

This clonotype was seen a few times. The chain links TRBV24-1 to TRBJ2-2, with a weak D call TRBD2 (5 bases). This CDR3 spans 15 amino acids. The germline V gene encodes CDR1 KGHDR and CDR2 SFDVKD. The ends were cut back, 9 bases at V and 0 bases at J, with 13 bases in the middle. The CDR3 DNA reads as TGTGCCACCGCCTCCTGGACTTCGAACACCGGGGAGCTGTTTTTT. This gives the protein CATASWTSNTGELFF.

This clonotype was recorded a few times. This chain joins TRBV7-9 and TRBJ2-1; D unclear. This CDR3 has 14 amino acids. Looked up from germline, CDR1 is SEHNR and CDR2 is FQNEAQ (reference sequence). V was pared by 4 bases and J by 9 bases, with 16 bases between. CDR3 in DNA: TGTGCCAGCAGCTCGGGCCCAGCCGGCGGTGAGCAGTTCTTC. This gives the protein CASSSGPAGGEQFF.

The sample holds a few counts of this clonotype. The chain couples TRBV6-5 to TRBJ1-2, with a tentative D call TRBD1 (5 bases). Germline V lookup: CDR1 MNHEY, CDR2 SVGAGI. CDR3 length equals 14 residues. Trimming removed 4 bases from V and 7 bases from J, with 16 bases in between. CDR3 coding DNA: TGTGCCAGCAGTTCCTGGGACCGTTCTTTTGGCTACACCTTC. Translating it yields CASSSWDRSFGYTF.

This clonotype was recorded a few times. V and J are TRBV20-1 and TRBJ2-7; D not certain. Trimming removed 5 bases at V and 9 bases at J, with 14 bases between. The CDR3 sequence is 11 residues long. CDR1 and CDR2 (germline): DFQATT, SNEGSKA (reference sequence). The CDR3 is CSAAEPTRQYF. CDR3 sequence (DNA): TGCAGTGCTGCAGAGCCCACACGGCAGTACTTC.

This clonotype appeared many times. The CDR3 here is CSVEADFSGELFF. DNA of the CDR3: TGCAGCGTTGAGGCGGACTTTAGCGGGGAGCTGTTTTTT. The chain is built from TRBV29-1 and TRBJ2-2; possible D gene TRBD2, 5 bases. This CDR3 is 13 amino acids long. Looked up from germline, CDR1 is SQVTM and CDR2 is ANQGSEA. V dropped 3 bases and J dropped 7 bases, with 12 bases sitting between them.

The V call is TRBV6-2 or TRBV6-3, the J call TRBJ1-1; D is perhaps TRBD1 (5 bases). CDR3 length equals 16 residues. Germline V lookup: CDR1 MNHEY, CDR2 SVGEGT. Trimming took off 6 bases at V and 4 bases at J, with 21 bases between the two ends. The CDR3 DNA follows: TGTGCCAGCAGGACTCTTTACGGGATGGGGGGCACTGAAGCTTTCTTT. It translates to CASRTLYGMGGTEAFF.

The chain is built from TRBV12-3 or TRBV12-4 and TRBJ1-1; TRBD1 matches 8 bases. The V and J ends lost 7 bases and 10 bases, in that order; junction bases with no gene match: 8. The CDR3 is 12 amino acids. The CDR3 coding sequence is TGTGCCAGCACCACCAGGGGGCGGGGAGCTTTCTTT. This sequence encodes CASTTRGRGAFF.

The J gene is TRBJ2-3, the V gene TRBV29-1, with 12 nucleotides matching TRBD2. This CDR3 spans 16 amino acids. Germline-derived CDR1 and CDR2 are SQVTM and ANQGSEA. With 5 bases clipped from V and 4 bases from J, the junction kept 10 bases outside the gene matches. In DNA, the CDR3 is TGCAGCGTTACTGGACTAGCGGGATCTTTGCCAGATACGCAGTATTTT. The encoded protein is CSVTGLAGSLPDTQYF.

The V and J genes are TRBV5-1 and TRBJ2-3; D is unclear. Germline CDR1 SGHRS, CDR2 YFSETQ. The CDR3 runs 14 residues. V lost 2 bases, J lost 2 bases, and 9 bases lay in between. The CDR3 DNA is TGCGCCAGCAGCTTATTCGAGTACACAGATACGCAGTATTTT. It is translated as CASSLFEYTDTQYF.

The J gene is TRBJ2-1, the V gene TRBV14; D perhaps matches TRBD2 (7 bases). This CDR3 region has 16 residues. With 4 bases removed from V and 12 bases from J, the gap between germline ends came to 25 bases. Germline V gene lookup returns CDR1 SGHDN and CDR2 FVKESK. This chain's CDR3 is CASSPFGGGGSGAQFF. The CDR3 nucleotides read TGTGCCAGCAGCCCCTTCGGAGGGGGAGGGTCAGGGGCGCAGTTCTTC.

The gene calls are TRBV21-1 and TRBJ2-1; the tabulated D call, TRBD2, remains unverified against the DNA. TRBV21-1 is noted as a pseudogene. The CDR3 totals 16 residues. The CDR3 sequence: CASSTPRGRTYNEQFF. The CDR3 DNA follows: TGTGCCAGCAGCACTCCTAGAGGGAGAACATACAATGAGCAGTTCTTC.

This clonotype was detected a few times. The rearrangement joins TRBV5-5 to TRBJ2-4; D may be TRBD2 (7 bases). The length of the CDR3 is 15 residues. The germline gives CDR1 SGHKS, CDR2 YYEKEE (reference sequence). V was cut by 0 bases and J by 8 bases, with 15 bases left in between. The CDR3 region is CASSLAWGGTDIQYF. The CDR3 DNA reads as TGTGCCAGCAGCTTGGCGTGGGGGGGCACGGACATTCAGTACTTC.

This sequence joins TRBV18 and TRBJ1-1, with 8 bases lining up with TRBD1. The CDR3 extends over 15 amino acids. V gave up 5 bases and J gave up 5 bases; unmatched junction bases: 10. Germline lookup yields CDR1 KGHSH and CDR2 LQKENI. DNA of the CDR3: TGTGCCAGCTCATTCGGACAGGGCGGTGGTACTGAAGCTTTCTTT. The encoded protein is CASSFGQGGGTEAFF.

This clonotype was counted at least ten times. V gene TRBV19 combines with J gene TRBJ1-1; perhaps TRBD1 as D (6 bases). The ends were cut back, 5 bases at V and 0 bases at J, with 13 bases in the middle. CDR1 and CDR2 (germline): LNHDA, SQIVND (reference sequence). This CDR3 is 15 amino acids long. CDR3 coding DNA: TGTGCCAGTAGTCCGCCGGGACATATGAACACTGAAGCTTTCTTT. Protein sequence: CASSPPGHMNTEAFF.

In its sample, this clonotype was seen a few times. This chain joins TRBV5-1 and TRBJ1-2, with TRBD1 matching over 9 bases. The CDR3 spans 14 residues. Germline-derived CDR1 and CDR2 are SGHRS and YFSETQ. The ends lost 3 bases at V and 7 bases at J; junction bases unmatched: 7. The CDR3 bases are TGCGCCAGCAGCTCTGGGGACAGGGACTCTGGCTACACCTTC. Its translation: CASSSGDRDSGYTF.

Many counts were recorded for this clonotype. The chain couples TRBV24-1 to TRBJ2-3; 7 nucleotides match TRBD2. V shed 7 bases, J shed 11 bases, and the junction held 11 bases outside the gene matches. The CDR3 extends over 13 amino acids. Germline values: CDR1 KGHDR, CDR2 SFDVKD. The CDR3 DNA is TGTGCCACCAGGGGAGGGAACGGCCCAGGGCAGTATTTT. It encodes CATRGGNGPGQYF.

The chain uses TRBV12-3 or TRBV12-4 and TRBJ1-1; the match to TRBD1 covers 9 bases. The CDR3 is 12 residues long. J gave up 10 bases and V 4 bases, and 4 bases lay outside the gene matches. Written as DNA, the CDR3 is TGTGCCAGCAGTTCAAACAGGGGGCGAGCTTTCTTT. Translated, it gives CASSSNRGRAFF.

The chain links TRBV9 to TRBJ2-1, with 8 positions matching TRBD2. This CDR3 is 14 amino acids long. The ends lost 7 bases at V and 5 bases at J; junction bases unmatched: 8. CDR1 and CDR2 (germline): SGDLS, YYNGEE. The CDR3 region is CASGALAENNEQFF. The CDR3, as DNA: TGTGCCAGCGGAGCACTAGCGGAAAACAATGAGCAGTTCTTC.

This clonotype was picked up a small number of times. The rearrangement uses TRBV20-1 and TRBJ2-3, with D tentatively TRBD2 (6 bases). Germline V gives CDR1 DFQATT, CDR2 SNEGSKA (reference sequence). Trimming removed 0 bases at V and 1 base at J, with 14 bases between. This CDR3 comprises 16 residues. This chain's CDR3 is CSARDPGTGRTDTQYF. The CDR3 DNA reads TGCAGTGCTAGAGATCCAGGGACTGGTCGCACAGATACGCAGTATTTT.

V and J are TRBV10-3 and TRBJ1-1; weak D call: TRBD1 (6 bases). The CDR3 covers 14 residues. Germline assignment: CDR1 ENHRY and CDR2 SYGVKD. Trimming shortened V by 10 bases and J by 5 bases, and 20 bases separated the two germline ends. For the CDR3, the DNA is TGTGCCACCCTAGGAACAGGGATAGGTACTGAAGCTTTCTTT. Translation: CATLGTGIGTEAFF.

The CDR3 DNA is TGCGCCAGCAGACCACTAGCGGGGGGGCCCGGTGAGCAGTTCTTC. Translated: CASRPLAGGPGEQFF. V usage is TRBV5-1 and J usage is TRBJ2-1; TRBD2 aligns across 13 bases. The germline gives CDR1 SGHRS, CDR2 YFSETQ. The V and J ends lost 5 bases and 9 bases, in that order; junction bases with no gene match: 8. The CDR3 is made up of 15 amino acids.

V and J are TRBV7-8 and TRBJ1-1; D perhaps matches TRBD1 (5 bases). Trimming took 5 bases from V and 5 from J, leaving 21 bases between them. This CDR3 is 16 amino acids long. CDR1 and CDR2 from the germline V gene are SGHVS and FQNEAQ. CDR3 residues: CASSHRVGRGSTEAFF. DNA for the CDR3: TGTGCCAGCAGCCATCGGGTGGGGCGGGGAAGTACTGAAGCTTTCTTT.

The chain carries TRBV20-1 and TRBJ2-3, with D perhaps TRBD2 (7 bases). The CDR3 is 15 amino acids. Trimming left V 0 bases short and J 2 bases short, with 12 bases between. In germline, CDR1 is DFQATT, CDR2 SNEGSKA (reference sequence). The CDR3 DNA reads TGCAGTGCTAGAGAACGGGGGGCCCCCACAGATACGCAGTATTTT. It specifies CSARERGAPTDTQYF.

This clonotype came up a few times. The chain joins TRBV15 to TRBJ1-2; D might be TRBD1 (6 bases). The germline gives CDR1 LNHNV, CDR2 YYDKDF (reference sequence). The CDR3 has 15 amino acids. V lost 2 bases to trimming and J lost 12 bases, with 22 bases between them. The DNA of the CDR3 is TGTGCCACCAGCAGATCGCGGGGAAACAGGGTCTGGGACACCTTC. Translation: CATSRSRGNRVWDTF.